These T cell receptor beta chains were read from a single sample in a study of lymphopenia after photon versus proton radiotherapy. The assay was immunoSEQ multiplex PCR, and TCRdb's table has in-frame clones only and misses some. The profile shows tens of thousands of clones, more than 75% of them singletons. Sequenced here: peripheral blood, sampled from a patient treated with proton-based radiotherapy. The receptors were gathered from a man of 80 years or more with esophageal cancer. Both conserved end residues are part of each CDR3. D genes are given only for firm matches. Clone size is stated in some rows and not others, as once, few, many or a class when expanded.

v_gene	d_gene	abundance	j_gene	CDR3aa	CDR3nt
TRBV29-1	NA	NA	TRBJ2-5	CSVAAETQYF	TGCAGCGTCGCGGCGGAGACCCAGTACTTC
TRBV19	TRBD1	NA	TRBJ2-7	CASRGIKPQGRVYTYEQYF	TGTGCCAGTAGAGGTATAAAGCCACAGGGGCGAGTATATACCTACGAGCAGTACTTC
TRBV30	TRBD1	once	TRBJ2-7	CAWSTGTGSREQYF	TGTGCCTGGAGCACCGGGACAGGGAGTCGCGAGCAGTACTTC
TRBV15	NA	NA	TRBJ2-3	CATGGFSRLDTQYF	TGTGCCACCGGGGGTTTTAGCAGGTTAGATACGCAGTATTTT
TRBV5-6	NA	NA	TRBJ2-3	CASSFPGYDTQYF	TGTGCCAGCAGCTTTCCGGGGTATGATACGCAGTATTTT
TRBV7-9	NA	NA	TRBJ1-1	CASSYPGAGEAFF	TGTGCCAGCAGCTATCCGGGAGCGGGTGAAGCTTTCTTT
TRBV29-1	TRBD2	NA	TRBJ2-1	CSVETSGRRDNEQFF	TGCAGCGTTGAAACTAGCGGGAGGAGAGACAATGAGCAGTTCTTC
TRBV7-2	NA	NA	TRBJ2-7	CASSISPLAGTPYEQYF	TGTGCCAGCAGCATTTCCCCTTTGGCGGGGACCCCTTACGAGCAGTACTTC
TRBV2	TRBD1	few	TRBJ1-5	CASRTAGGLGNQPQHF	TGTGCCAGCAGGACGGCAGGGGGCCTCGGCAATCAGCCCCAGCATTTT
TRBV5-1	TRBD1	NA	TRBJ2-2	CASSAETGANIGELFF	TGCGCCAGCAGCGCGGAGACAGGGGCGAACATCGGGGAGCTGTTTTTT
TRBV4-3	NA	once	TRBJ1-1	CASNRAQGTTEAFF	TGCGCCAGCAATCGTGCGCAGGGCACAACTGAAGCTTTCTTT
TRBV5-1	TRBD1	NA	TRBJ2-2	CASSLGPPGQGAGELFF	TGCGCCAGCAGCTTGGGTCCCCCGGGACAGGGTGCCGGGGAGCTGTTTTTT
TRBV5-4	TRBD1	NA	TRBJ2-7	CASSSTRDRGRLGYF	TGTGCCAGCAGCTCCACCCGGGACAGAGGGCGGTTGGGGTACTTC
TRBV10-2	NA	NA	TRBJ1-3	CATKTVSGNTIYF	TGCGCCACCAAGACAGTCTCTGGAAACACCATATATTTT
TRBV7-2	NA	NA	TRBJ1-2	CASSAGVTNYGYTF	TGTGCCAGCAGCGCAGGGGTGACTAACTATGGCTACACCTTC
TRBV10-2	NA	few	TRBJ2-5	CASSSTGSPKETQYF	TGCGCCAGCAGCTCAACAGGGTCTCCGAAAGAGACCCAGTACTTC
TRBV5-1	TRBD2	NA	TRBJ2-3	CASSSGTRSNTDTQYF	TGCGCCAGCAGCTCCGGGACTAGGAGTAATACAGATACGCAGTATTTT
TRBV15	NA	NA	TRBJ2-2	CATSRGKGTGELFF	TGTGCCACCAGCAGGGGGAAAGGAACCGGGGAGCTGTTTTTT
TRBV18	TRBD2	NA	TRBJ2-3	CASSPPGLAGRADTQYF	TGTGCCAGCTCACCACCGGGACTAGCGGGAAGGGCAGATACGCAGTATTTT
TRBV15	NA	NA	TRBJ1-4	CATSRTGTHNEKLFF	TGTGCCACCAGCAGAACAGGGACTCATAATGAAAAACTGTTTTTT
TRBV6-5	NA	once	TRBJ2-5	CASSYPGANQETQYF	TGTGCCAGCAGTTACCCAGGAGCAAACCAAGAGACCCAGTACTTC
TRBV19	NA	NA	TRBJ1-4	CASTSPAGSTNEKLFF	TGTGCCAGTACCTCCCCGGCGGGCTCAACTAATGAAAAACTGTTTTTT
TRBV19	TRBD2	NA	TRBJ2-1	CASSIQTSGWDEQFF	TGTGCCAGTAGTATCCAGACTAGCGGGTGGGATGAGCAGTTCTTC
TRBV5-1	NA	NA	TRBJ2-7	CASSLETGSSYEQYF	TGCGCCAGCAGCTTGGAAACCGGTAGCTCCTACGAGCAGTACTTC
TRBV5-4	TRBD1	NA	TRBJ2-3	CASSYTGGRHTQYF	TGTGCCAGCAGCTATACAGGGGGTCGACATACGCAGTATTTT
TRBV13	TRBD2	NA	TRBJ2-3	CASSLVGGWREGRADTQYF	TGTGCCAGCAGCTTAGTCGGTGGATGGCGGGAGGGCCGGGCAGATACGCAGTATTTT
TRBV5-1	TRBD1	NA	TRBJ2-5	CASRPGQQETQYF	TGCGCCAGCAGGCCGGGACAGCAAGAGACCCAGTACTTC